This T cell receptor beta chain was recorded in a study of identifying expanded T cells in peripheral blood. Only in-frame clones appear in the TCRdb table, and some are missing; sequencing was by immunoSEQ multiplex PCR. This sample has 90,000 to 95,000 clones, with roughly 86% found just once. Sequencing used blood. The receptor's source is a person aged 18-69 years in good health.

The CDR3 nucleotides are TGTGCCAGCAGCGTAGTTTCCGTCATGAACACTGAAGCTTTCTTT. Its translation is CASSVVSVMNTEAFF. This chain joins TRBV9 and TRBJ1-1; no definite D call. The CDR3 covers 15 residues. The V and J ends lost 0 bases and 0 bases respectively, with 9 bases between them. Germline lookup yields CDR1 SGDLS and CDR2 YYNGEE. The whole variable domain, filled in from reference TRBV9 and TRBJ1-1, reads DSGVTQTPKHLITATGQRVTLRCSPRSGDLSVYWYQQSLDQGLQFLIQYYNGEERAKGNILERFSAQQFPDLHSELNLSSLELGDSALYFCASSVVSVMNTEAFFGQGTRLTVV.